The 20 T cell receptor beta chains presented below share a single source sample, sequenced in a study of blood T cell repertoires in COVID-19. Produced via immunoSEQ multiplex PCR; TCRdb's table is partial and in-frame only. This table holds a few hundred thousand clones, 80% found once. Material: PBMCs or T cells enriched from blood (not recorded which). Every receptor here comes from a man aged 25 to 40 with acute COVID-19.

The V call is TRBV10-1, the J call TRBJ1-1, with 9 bases lining up with TRBD1. V lost 4 bases to trimming and J lost 5 bases; unmatched junction nucleotides: 2. In germline, CDR1 is WNHNN, CDR2 SYGVQD (reference sequence). CDR3 size: 13 residues. This CDR3 reads CASSGTGETEAFF. CDR3 bases: TGCGCCAGCAGTGGGACAGGGGAGACTGAAGCTTTCTTT.

The V and J genes are TRBV29-1 and TRBJ1-1; maybe TRBD1 (5 bases). Germline-derived CDR1 and CDR2 are SQVTM and ANQGSEA. V was trimmed by 2 bases and J by 5 bases, leaving 15 bases between them. The CDR3 contains 14 residues. The CDR3 sequence: CSVESKVGGTEAFF. CDR3 DNA sequence: TGCAGCGTTGAATCCAAAGTGGGGGGAACTGAAGCTTTCTTT.

The chain carries TRBV30 and TRBJ2-7, with 7 bases matching TRBD1. The CDR3 sequence is 14 residues long. Trimming cost V 5 bases and J 0 bases; bases outside gene matches: 7. CDR1 is GTSNPN, CDR2 SVGIG, per germline (reference sequence). DNA of the CDR3: TGTGCCTGGGGGACGGGACAGAGCTCCTACGAGCAGTACTTC. It encodes CAWGTGQSSYEQYF.

The chain carries TRBV3-1 (or the pseudogene TRBV3-2) and TRBJ2-1; possibly TRBD1 for D (6 bases). Germline V CDR1 and CDR2: LGHDT, YNNKEL (reference sequence). V lost 0 bases and J 6 bases, leaving 9 bases between the germline ends. CDR3 length equals 14 residues. The CDR3 sequence: CASSQDWTVNEQFF. In nucleotides, the CDR3 is TGTGCCAGCAGCCAAGATTGGACAGTCAATGAGCAGTTCTTC.

V gene TRBV27 combines with J gene TRBJ1-2, with D perhaps matching TRBD1 (5 bases). The CDR3 has 14 residues. The V gene's germline CDR1 is MNHEY and CDR2 SMNVEV (reference sequence). V dropped 6 bases and J dropped 4 bases, with 15 bases sitting between them. This CDR3 is CASRSNGGVYGYTF. The CDR3 nucleotides read TGTGCCAGCAGATCAAACGGGGGGGTCTATGGCTACACCTTC.

The gene calls are TRBV14 and TRBJ1-2; D ambiguous. Germline CDR1 SGHDN, CDR2 FVKESK. Trimming removed 1 base at V and 8 bases at J, with 11 bases between. This CDR3 region has 13 residues. DNA of the CDR3: TGTGCCAGCAGCCAAGCTATCCTCGAGGGCTACACCTTC. Amino acids: CASSQAILEGYTF. Full variable domain (rest looked up from reference TRBV14 and TRBJ1-2): EAGVTQFPSHSVIEKGQTVTLRCDPISGHDNLYWYRRVMGKEIKFLLHFVKESKQDESGMPNNRFLAERTGGTYSTLKVQPAELEDSGVYFCASSQAILEGYTFGSGTRLTVV.

This clone was counted only a few times. The chain links TRBV14 to TRBJ2-3, with a tentative D call TRBD1 (5 bases). Germline-derived CDR1 and CDR2 are SGHDN and FVKESK. CDR3 length: 14 amino acids. Trimming pared 4 bases from V and 3 bases from J, leaving 11 bases between. The CDR3 loop reads CASSLAQGTDTQYF. The CDR3 DNA sequence: TGTGCCAGCAGCCTGGCGCAGGGTACAGATACGCAGTATTTT.

V usage is TRBV11-2 and J usage is TRBJ1-1, with D tentatively TRBD1 (6 bases). V lost 5 bases to trimming and J lost 0 bases, with 7 bases between them. The CDR3 spans 13 residues. Germline CDR1 is SGHAT and CDR2 is FQNNGV. The CDR3 is CASSTGLNTEAFF. The CDR3 nucleotides are TGTGCCAGCAGCACAGGGTTGAACACTGAAGCTTTCTTT.

V usage is TRBV6-5 and J usage is TRBJ2-7; perhaps TRBD1 as D (6 bases). The CDR3 runs to 15 residues. The germline V gene has CDR1 MNHEY and CDR2 SVGAGI. V lost 5 bases and J 2 bases, leaving 16 bases between the germline ends. CDR3 in amino acids: CASSKGHPGAYEQYF. The CDR3 DNA follows: TGTGCCAGCAGTAAGGGACACCCTGGGGCCTACGAGCAGTACTTC.

The chain joins TRBV4-1 to TRBJ2-2; 7 nucleotides agree with TRBD1. The ends lost 5 bases at V and 1 base at J; junction bases unmatched: 1. In germline, CDR1 is MGHRA, CDR2 YSYEKL. CDR3 length: 14 amino acids. CDR3 protein: CASSRDRNTGELFF. CDR3 sequence (DNA): TGCGCCAGCAGCAGGGACAGGAACACCGGGGAGCTGTTTTTT.

This chain uses TRBV2 with TRBJ1-1; tentatively, D is TRBD1 (5 bases). V was clipped by 8 bases and J by 0 bases, with 13 bases between them. The CDR3 runs 14 residues. Germline V gene data show CDR1 as SNHLY and CDR2 as FYNNEI. CDR3 residues: CASGTDNMNTEAFF. CDR3 in DNA: TGTGCCAGCGGGACTGACAATATGAACACTGAAGCTTTCTTT.

There are a few counts of this clone. The genes are TRBV3-1 (or the pseudogene TRBV3-2) and TRBJ1-2, with 7 bases fitting TRBD1. CDR3 length equals 15 residues. V lost 1 base and J lost 4; bases outside the gene matches: 6. Germline assignment: CDR1 LGHDT and CDR2 YNNKEL (reference sequence). In DNA, the CDR3 is TGTGCCAGCAGCCAAGGAGGGTCAGGGGGCTATGGCTACACCTTC. It translates to CASSQGGSGGYGYTF.

The chain couples TRBV11-3 to TRBJ2-1; 8 bases agree with TRBD1. The V gene's germline CDR1 is SGHNT and CDR2 YENEEA. CDR3 length equals 15 residues. With 5 bases clipped from V and 7 bases from J, the junction kept 10 bases outside the gene matches. In DNA form, the CDR3 reads TGTGCCAGCAGCACCGGACAGGGCGGTGTGAATGAGCAGTTCTTC. Translated, it gives CASSTGQGGVNEQFF.

The V call is TRBV7-6, the J call TRBJ2-5, with D possibly being TRBD1 (7 bases). This CDR3 is built from 16 residues. V gave up 1 base and J gave up 5 bases, with 17 bases separating them. CDR1 and CDR2 from the germline V gene are SGHVS and FNYEAQ. CDR3 in DNA: TGTGCCAGCAGCTTAGGCGACAGGGAGGTTCGGGAGACCCAGTACTTC. As protein: CASSLGDREVRETQYF. Full variable domain (remainder filled in from reference TRBV7-6 and TRBJ2-5): GAGVSQSPRYKVTKRGQDVALRCDPISGHVSLYWYRQALGQGPEFLTYFNYEAQQDKSGLPNDRFSAERPEGSISTLTIQRTEQRDSAMYRCASSLGDREVRETQYFGPGTRLLVL.

V and J are TRBV6-5 and TRBJ1-1, with D tentatively TRBD1 (5 bases). This CDR3 contains 13 residues. Trimming removed 7 bases from V and 5 bases from J, with 14 bases in between. Germline V gene lookup returns CDR1 MNHEY and CDR2 SVGAGI. The DNA for the CDR3 is TGTGCCAGCAACAACGGGGGGGGAACTGAAGCTTTCTTT. Translated, it gives CASNNGGGTEAFF.

The CDR3 DNA reads TGTGCCAGCAGAAGGGACTCCATTGGCGTCCTGACTTTC. The encoded protein is CASRRDSIGVLTF. This chain connects TRBV6-4 to TRBJ2-6, with TRBD2 as a possible D gene (6 bases). This CDR3 has 13 amino acids. CDR1 is MRHNA, CDR2 SNTAGT, per germline. The V end lost 6 bases, the J end lost 12 bases, and 15 bases lay between the germline ends.

This clone appeared once. The chain carries TRBV9 and TRBJ2-3; D not certain. Looked up from germline, CDR1 is SGDLS and CDR2 is YYNGEE. With 4 bases removed from V and 2 bases from J, the gap between germline ends came to 8 bases. The CDR3 has 13 residues. CDR3 sequence (DNA): TGTGCCAGCAGCAGTCTAGACACAGATACGCAGTATTTT. Translated: CASSSLDTDTQYF.

The J gene is TRBJ1-6, the V gene TRBV20-1; 7 bases are shared with TRBD1. Germline V gene lookup returns CDR1 DFQATT and CDR2 SNEGSKA (reference sequence). The CDR3 totals 13 residues. Trimming removed 3 bases from V and 8 bases from J; junction bases left unmatched: 4. The CDR3, as DNA: TGCAGTGCTAGTTCGGGACAGCATTCACCCCTCCACTTT. Encoded protein: CSASSGQHSPLHF.

This clone has a handful of counts. The chain is built from TRBV27 and TRBJ2-1, with a weak D call TRBD2 (5 bases). This CDR3 spans 17 amino acids. V was trimmed by 1 base and J by 3 bases, leaving 16 bases between them. CDR1 and CDR2 from the germline V gene are MNHEY and SMNVEV (reference sequence). In DNA, the CDR3 is TGTGCCAGCAGTTTATACGGCCTAGCTCTATTCTACAATGAGCAGTTCTTC. Translating it yields CASSLYGLALFYNEQFF.

The sample holds a few counts of this clone. The sample has other DNA sequences that encode this CDR3 too. V usage is TRBV2 and J usage is TRBJ1-1; 8 positions agree with TRBD1. Germline CDR1 SNHLY, CDR2 FYNNEI. Trimming took 6 bases from V and 4 from J; bases not matched to a gene: 4. This CDR3 contains 13 residues. The CDR3 DNA follows: TGTGCCAGCAGAGGACAGGGCGGCACTGAAGCTTTCTTT. Its protein is CASRGQGGTEAFF. Full variable domain (rest looked up from reference TRBV2 and TRBJ1-1): EPEVTQTPSHQVTQMGQEVILRCVPISNHLYFYWYRQILGQKVEFLVSFYNNEISEKSEIFDDQFSVERPDGSNFTLKIRSTKLEDSAMYFCASRGQGGTEAFFGQGTRLTVV.